This T cell receptor (beta chain) originates from a study of CD8 T cells in ankylosing spondylitis. Study-level results: It was reported that disease-linked clones were significantly enriched in matched ankylosing spondylitis synovial fluid. Peripheral blood samples showed relatively rare disease-linked clones, and these clones were CD8+. There was a TCR beta motif, made of fewer than 10 highly homologous variants, that appeared characteristic of ankylosing spondylitis blood.

In regard to this clonotype: As yet, its antigen is unknown.

In making TCR beta libraries, quantitative 5'-RACE with molecular barcodes was used. TCRdb independently ran MiXCR on the 5' RACE reads; one entry per CDR3 protein. The data hold 250,000 to 400,000 distinct CDR3 sequences, with under 14% observed a single time. The germline gives CDR1 SGHKS, CDR2 YYEKEE (reference sequence). CDR3 length: 12 residues. V was pared by 7 bases and J by 4 bases, with 2 bases of the junction left unmatched. The specimen sequenced was blood, either unsorted or a sorted T cell fraction (not recorded which). This sequence joins TRBV5-5 and TRBJ2-1, with TRBD2 matching 7 bases. The TCR comes from a female donor with ankylosing spondylitis or in good health (not recorded which). CDR3 bases: TGTGCCAGCGGGAGGGATTACAATGAGCAGTTCTTC. This encodes CASGRDYNEQFF.